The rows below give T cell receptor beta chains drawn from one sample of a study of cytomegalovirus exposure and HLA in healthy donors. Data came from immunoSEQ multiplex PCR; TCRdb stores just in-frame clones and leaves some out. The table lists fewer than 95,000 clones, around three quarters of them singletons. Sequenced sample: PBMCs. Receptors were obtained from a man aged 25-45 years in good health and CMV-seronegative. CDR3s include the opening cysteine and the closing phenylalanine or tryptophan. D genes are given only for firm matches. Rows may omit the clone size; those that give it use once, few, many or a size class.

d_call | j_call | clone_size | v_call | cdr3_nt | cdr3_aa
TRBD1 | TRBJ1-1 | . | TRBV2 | TGTGCCAGCAGTGGGTTAACAGGGGCGGGAGAAGCTTTCTTT | CASSGLTGAGEAFF
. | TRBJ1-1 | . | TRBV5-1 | TGCGCCAGCAGTGACCAGGGAAACACTGAAGCTTTCTTT | CASSDQGNTEAFF
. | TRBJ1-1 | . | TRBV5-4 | TGTGCCAGCAGCTTGGACATTAACACTGAAGCTTTCTTT | CASSLDINTEAFF
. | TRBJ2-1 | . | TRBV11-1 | TGTGCCAGCAGCTTGCGGGCGGGGTACAATGAGCAGTTCTTC | CASSLRAGYNEQFF
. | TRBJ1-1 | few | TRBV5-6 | TGTGCCAGCAGCGTACAGGGTTCTCTTGCTGAAGCTTTCTTT | CASSVQGSLAEAFF
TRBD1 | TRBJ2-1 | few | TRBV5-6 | TGTGCCAGCAGCCCCGAAGGACACAGGGGTGAGCAGTTCTTC | CASSPEGHRGEQFF
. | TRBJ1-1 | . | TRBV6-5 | TGTGCCAGCAGTTACCGGGAGGCGAACACTGAAGCTTTCTTT | CASSYREANTEAFF
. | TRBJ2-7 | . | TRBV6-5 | TGTGCCAGCAGTTACATCTCAGACAGCTACGAGCAGTACTTC | CASSYISDSYEQYF
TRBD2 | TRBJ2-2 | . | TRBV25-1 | TGTGCCAGCAGTGGTCCACGGCGTCGGGAGGGCCATGCCGGGGAGCTGTTTTTT | CASSGPRRREGHAGELFF
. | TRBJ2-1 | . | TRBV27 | TGTGCCAGCTTCAGCGGACTGGGAAGAAATGAGCAGTTCTTC | CASFSGLGRNEQFF
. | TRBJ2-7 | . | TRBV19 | TGTGCCAGTAGCGCAATCAGGACAGCAGATAGCTCCTACGAGCAGTACTTC | CASSAIRTADSSYEQYF
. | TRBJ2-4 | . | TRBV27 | TGTGCCAGCAGTTTTGCGGGACCCAAAAACATTCAGTACTTC | CASSFAGPKNIQYF
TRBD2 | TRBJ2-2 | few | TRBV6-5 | TGTGCCAGCCGGGAGGCTCGCCTGAACACCGGGGAGCTGTTTTTT | CASREARLNTGELFF
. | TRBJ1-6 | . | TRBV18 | TGTGCCAGCTCACCGTCGGCGGATCGGTATTCACCCCTCCACTTT | CASSPSADRYSPLHF
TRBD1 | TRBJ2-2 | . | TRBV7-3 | TGTGCCAGCAGCTTCCGGACAGGGAACACCGGGGAGCTGTTTTTT | CASSFRTGNTGELFF
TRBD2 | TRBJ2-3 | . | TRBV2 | TGTGCCAGCCTCGGAGCGGGGGGGCCGTGGGATACGCAGTATTTT | CASLGAGGPWDTQYF
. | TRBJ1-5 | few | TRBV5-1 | TGCGCCAGCAGCCCCACCGGCGGGAATCAGCCCCAGCATTTT | CASSPTGGNQPQHF
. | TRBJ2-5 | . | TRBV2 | TGTGCCAGCAGTGCGCCGGTCGGATTCGGGGAGACCCAGTACTTC | CASSAPVGFGETQYF
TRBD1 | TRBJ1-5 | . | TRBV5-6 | TGTGCCAGCAGCTCCGGGACAGGGATGGCGCCCCAGCATTTT | CASSSGTGMAPQHF
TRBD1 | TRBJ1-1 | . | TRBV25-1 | TGTGCCAGTTCCCAGGGGGTCGACACTGAAGCTTTCTTT | CASSQGVDTEAFF
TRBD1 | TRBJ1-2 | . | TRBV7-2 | TGTGCCAGCAGCTTATCCCGGACAGGGAACTATGGCTACACCTTC | CASSLSRTGNYGYTF
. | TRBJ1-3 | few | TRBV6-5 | TGTGCCAGCAGTTATTTCGGCACCATATATTTT | CASSYFGTIYF
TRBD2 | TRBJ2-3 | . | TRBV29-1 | TGCAGCGTTGACGAACTAGCGGTGAGCACAGATACGCAGTATTTT | CSVDELAVSTDTQYF
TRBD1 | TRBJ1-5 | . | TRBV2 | TGTGCCAGCAGCCGCTCTCCGGGACAGGGGGTGGGTAGCAATCAGCCCCAGCATTTT | CASSRSPGQGVGSNQPQHF
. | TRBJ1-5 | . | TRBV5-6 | TGTGCCAGCAGCTTTTATTCAGGGATCAATCAGCCCCAGCATTTT | CASSFYSGINQPQHF
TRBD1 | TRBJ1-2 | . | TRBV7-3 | TGTGCCAGCAGCTTAAGCTCCGGACAGGGGTATGGCTACACCTTC | CASSLSSGQGYGYTF